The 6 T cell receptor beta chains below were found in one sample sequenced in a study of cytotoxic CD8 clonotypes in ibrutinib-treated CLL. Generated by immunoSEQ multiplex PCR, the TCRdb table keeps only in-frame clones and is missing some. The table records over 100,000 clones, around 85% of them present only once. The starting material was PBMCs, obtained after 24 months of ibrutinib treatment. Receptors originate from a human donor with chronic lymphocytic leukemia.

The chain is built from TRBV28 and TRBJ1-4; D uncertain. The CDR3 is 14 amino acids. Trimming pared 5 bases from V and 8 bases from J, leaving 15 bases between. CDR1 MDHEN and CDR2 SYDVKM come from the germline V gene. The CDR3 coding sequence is TGTGCCAGCAGTCGGGCCGGGAGGGAGGAAAAACTGTTTTTT. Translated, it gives CASSRAGREEKLFF. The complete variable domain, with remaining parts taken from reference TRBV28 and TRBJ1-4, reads DVKVTQSSRYLVKRTGEKVFLECVQDMDHENMFWYRQDPGLGLRLIYFSYDVKMKEKGDIPEGYSVSREKKERFSLILESASTNQTSMYLCASSRAGREEKLFFGSGTQLSVL.

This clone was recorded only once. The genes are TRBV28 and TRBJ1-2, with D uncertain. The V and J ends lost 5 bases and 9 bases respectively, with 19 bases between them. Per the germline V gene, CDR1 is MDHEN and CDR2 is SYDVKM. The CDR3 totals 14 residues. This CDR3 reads CASSGGGGIPSYTF. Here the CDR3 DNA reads TGTGCCAGCAGTGGAGGTGGCGGAATTCCAAGCTACACCTTC.

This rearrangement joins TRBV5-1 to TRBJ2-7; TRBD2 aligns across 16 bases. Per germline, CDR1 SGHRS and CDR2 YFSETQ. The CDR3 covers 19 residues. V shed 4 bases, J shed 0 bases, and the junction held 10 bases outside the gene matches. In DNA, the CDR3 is TGCGCCAGCAGCAAGGGACTAGCGGGAGGGCCCTTGAGCTCCTACGAGCAGTACTTC. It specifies CASSKGLAGGPLSSYEQYF. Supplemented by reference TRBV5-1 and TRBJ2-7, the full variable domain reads KAGVTQTPRYLIKTRGQQVTLSCSPISGHRSVSWYQQTPGQGLQFLFEYFSETQRNKGNFPGRFSGRQFSNSRSEMNVSTLELGDSALYLCASSKGLAGGPLSSYEQYFGPGTRLTVT.

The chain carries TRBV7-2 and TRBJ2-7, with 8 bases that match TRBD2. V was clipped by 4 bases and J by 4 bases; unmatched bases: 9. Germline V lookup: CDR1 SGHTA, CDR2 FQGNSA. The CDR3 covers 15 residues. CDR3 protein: CASSSVTSGVYEQYF. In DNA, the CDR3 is TGTGCCAGCAGCTCTGTAACTAGCGGAGTATACGAGCAGTACTTC. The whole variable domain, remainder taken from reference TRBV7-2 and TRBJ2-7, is GAGVSQSPSNKVTEKGKDVELRCDPISGHTALYWYRQSLGQGLEFLIYFQGNSAPDKSGLPSDRFSAERTGGSVSTLTIQRTQQEDSAVYLCASSSVTSGVYEQYFGPGTRLTVT.

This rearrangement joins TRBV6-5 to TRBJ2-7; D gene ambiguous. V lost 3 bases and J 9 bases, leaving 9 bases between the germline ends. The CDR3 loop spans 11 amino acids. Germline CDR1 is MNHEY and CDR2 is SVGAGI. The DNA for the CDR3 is TGTGCCAGCAGTTATGGGCGCGGGCAGTACTTC. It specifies CASSYGRGQYF.

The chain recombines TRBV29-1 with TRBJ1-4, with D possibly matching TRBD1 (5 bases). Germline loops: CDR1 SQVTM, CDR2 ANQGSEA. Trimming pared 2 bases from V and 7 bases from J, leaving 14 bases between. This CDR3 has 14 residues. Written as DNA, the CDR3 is TGCAGCGTTGAACCAAAGGGGACGGTTGAAAAACTGTTTTTT. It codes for CSVEPKGTVEKLFF.